The 13 T cell receptor beta chains in this list originate from one sample, sequenced in a study of blood T cell repertoires in COVID-19. The protocol was immunoSEQ multiplex PCR, while the TCRdb copy is restricted to in-frame clones and leaves out a portion. The data contain 650,000 to 800,000 clones, 80% to 90% of them seen just once; the ten biggest clones take up about 0.24%. What was sequenced was peripheral blood. These receptors originate from a young woman with acute or convalescent COVID-19.

The chain couples TRBV29-1 to TRBJ1-2; TRBD1 is a possible D gene (5 bases). Trimming pared 1 base from V and 0 bases from J, leaving 12 bases between. Germline V CDR1 and CDR2: SQVTM, ANQGSEA. This CDR3 is 15 amino acids long. DNA for the CDR3: TGCAGCGTTGAAGGACAAGGGGAAGCTAACTATGGCTACACCTTC. It specifies CSVEGQGEANYGYTF. Together with reference TRBV29-1 and TRBJ1-2, the CDR3 gives the full variable domain: SAVISQKPSRDICQRGTSLTIQCQVDSQVTMMFWYRQQPGQSLTLIATANQGSEATYESGFVIDKFPISRPNLTFSTLTVSNMSPEDSSIYLCSVEGQGEANYGYTFGSGTRLTVV.

V usage is TRBV21-1 and J usage is TRBJ1-5. TRBV21-1 is shown as a pseudogene. The CDR3 is made up of 14 amino acids. The DNA for the CDR3 is TGTGCCAGCACCGTCCTAGATAGCAATCAGCCCCAGCATTTT. This translates into CASTVLDSNQPQHF.

Only one count was recorded for this clone. The chain carries TRBV27 and TRBJ2-1; D is possibly TRBD1 (6 bases). Germline V gene data show CDR1 as MNHEY and CDR2 as SMNVEV (reference sequence). The CDR3 extends over 13 amino acids. V was cut by 3 bases and J by 6 bases, with 9 bases left in between. The DNA of the CDR3 is TGTGCCAGCAGTTTGACAGGCATCAATGAGCAGTTCTTC. Its protein product is CASSLTGINEQFF.

V and J are TRBV27 and TRBJ1-6; D may be TRBD1 (6 bases). V lost 8 bases and J 0 bases, leaving 14 bases between the germline ends. Germline values: CDR1 MNHEY, CDR2 SMNVEV (reference sequence). This CDR3 comprises 16 residues. For the CDR3, the DNA is TGTGCCAGCCGGTCGGACAGAAACTCCTATAATTCACCCCTCCACTTT. This sequence encodes CASRSDRNSYNSPLHF.

This clone appeared a few times. This chain joins TRBV4-3 and TRBJ2-2; D is ambiguous. Germline V gives CDR1 LGHNA, CDR2 YSLEER. The CDR3 is made up of 16 amino acids. V was shortened by 0 bases and J by 5 bases, with 13 bases between the two germline ends. The CDR3: CASSQDPGKYTGELFF. The CDR3 DNA is TGCGCCAGCAGCCAAGATCCAGGAAAGTATACCGGGGAGCTGTTTTTT.

CDR3 residues: CASSVLRQNEQFF. The CDR3 DNA reads TGTGCCAGCAGTGTACTACGGCAGAATGAGCAGTTCTTC. The chain recombines TRBV12-3 or TRBV12-4 with TRBJ2-1, with D unresolved. V was shortened by 5 bases and J by 7 bases, with 12 bases between the two germline ends. The CDR3 covers 13 residues.

This sequence joins TRBV6-5 and TRBJ2-7; 10 nucleotides align to TRBD1. The junction had 7 bases not matched to a gene; V was cut back by 7 bases and J by 4 bases. The CDR3 runs 14 residues. In germline, CDR1 is MNHEY, CDR2 SVGAGI. The CDR3 sequence: CASNTGTGAYEQYF. The CDR3 nucleotides read TGTGCCAGCAATACCGGGACAGGGGCTTACGAGCAGTACTTC.

The genes are TRBV7-3 and TRBJ2-7; 13 nucleotides match TRBD2. The J segment lost 6 bases and the V segment lost 5 bases, leaving 4 bases of the junction unmatched. Per germline, CDR1 SGHTA and CDR2 FQGTGA. This CDR3 has 14 amino acids. This chain's CDR3 is CASSKLAGGLEQYF. The CDR3 DNA is TGTGCCAGCAGCAAACTAGCGGGGGGGCTCGAGCAGTACTTC.

The J gene is TRBJ2-1, the V gene TRBV6-5; possibly TRBD2 for D (5 bases). The length of the CDR3 is 15 residues. V lost 6 bases and J 1 base, leaving 13 bases between the germline ends. Germline CDR1 reads MNHEY; CDR2 reads SVGAGI. The CDR3 nucleotides read TGTGCCAGCAGGGGCGGAGGACCTTCCTACAATGAGCAGTTCTTC. Translating it yields CASRGGGPSYNEQFF.

The genes are TRBV19 and TRBJ1-5, with 7 bases aligning to TRBD1. The CDR3 is 14 residues long. Germline assignment: CDR1 LNHDA and CDR2 SQIVND (reference sequence). The J segment lost 4 bases and the V segment lost 5 bases, leaving 5 bases of the junction unmatched. The CDR3 loop reads CASSYKQGNQPQHF. The CDR3 DNA is TGTGCCAGTAGTTACAAACAGGGGAATCAGCCCCAGCATTTT.

This clone was seen just once. This rearrangement joins TRBV5-1 to TRBJ1-5; tentatively, D is TRBD1 (5 bases). Germline CDR1 reads SGHRS; CDR2 reads YFSETQ. V was clipped by 0 bases and J by 1 base, with 11 bases between them. CDR3 length equals 16 residues. CDR3 in amino acids: CASSLDSGGSNQPQHF. In DNA form, the CDR3 reads TGCGCCAGCAGCTTGGATTCCGGGGGAAGCAATCAGCCCCAGCATTTT.

The V gene is TRBV4-1, the J gene TRBJ1-2; 9 bases line up with TRBD1. This CDR3 region has 15 residues. The germline CDR1 and CDR2 sequences are MGHRA and YSYEKL. V shed 0 bases and J 6 bases; nucleotides not matched to a gene: 5. In DNA, the CDR3 is TGCGCCAGCAGCCAAGATCGGACAGGGGCGAATGGCTACACCTTC. Residues: CASSQDRTGANGYTF.

This chain uses TRBV24-1 with TRBJ2-5; possible D gene TRBD2, 6 bases. Germline CDR1 and CDR2: KGHDR and SFDVKD. V was clipped by 4 bases and J by 5 bases, with 10 bases between them. The CDR3 is 13 residues long. This chain's CDR3 is CATSDVGGETQYF. CDR3 nucleotides: TGTGCCACCAGTGACGTCGGAGGGGAGACCCAGTACTTC.